Listed below are T cell receptor beta chains from one sample, sequenced in a study of radiation and T cells in renal cell carcinoma. Assay: immunoSEQ multiplex PCR; the TCRdb copy retains only in-frame clones and omits some. The sample contains 130,000 or so clones, approximately 87% of which appear only once. This specimen consisted of blood, obtained from a patient whose treatment included radiotherapy and nephrectomy. The receptors were gathered from a woman aged 50 to 65 with renal cell carcinoma. Both conserved end residues are part of each CDR3. The D gene is left open where the match is weak. Clone size, where shown, is once, few, many, or a class for clones that have expanded.

v_call	d_call	j_call	clone_size	cdr3_nt	cdr3_aa
TRBV25-1	NA	TRBJ2-5	once	TGTGCCAGCAGTGAAGGCACAGGGCAATGGGAGACCCAGTACTTC	CASSEGTGQWETQYF
TRBV10-1	NA	TRBJ1-1	NA	TGCGCCAGCATCCCTTACTGGAACACTGAAGCTTTCTTT	CASIPYWNTEAFF
TRBV19	NA	TRBJ1-5	NA	TGTGCCAGTAGTATAGCTGAGGGGACGGGGCCCCAGCATTTT	CASSIAEGTGPQHF
TRBV28	TRBD1	TRBJ1-1	NA	TGTGCCGGGACCGGGACAGGGGGCGATTCGAACACTGAAGCTTTCTTT	CAGTGTGGDSNTEAFF
TRBV2	NA	TRBJ1-2	NA	TGTGCCAGCAGTGAAATACTGTTAACAGGCCAATCTAACTATGGCTACACCTTC	CASSEILLTGQSNYGYTF
TRBV9	NA	TRBJ2-2	NA	TGTGCCAGCAGCGTAGATGGTAGATACACCGGGGAGCTGTTTTTT	CASSVDGRYTGELFF
TRBV27	NA	TRBJ1-1	few	TGTGCCAGCAGTTCGAGGGGCCACACTGAAGCTTTCTTT	CASSSRGHTEAFF
TRBV4-2	NA	TRBJ1-2	NA	TGTGCCAGCAGCCAAAGTCAACAAAGCGGTGGCTACACCTTC	CASSQSQQSGGYTF
TRBV9	TRBD1	TRBJ1-4	NA	TGTGCCAGCAGTAACATACAGGGGGCCGGGGAAAAACTGTTTTTT	CASSNIQGAGEKLFF
TRBV2	TRBD1	TRBJ1-5	NA	TGTGCCAGCAGTCCCCAGGGGGCGCGAGTTCGTCAGCCCCAGCATTTT	CASSPQGARVRQPQHF
TRBV9	TRBD1	TRBJ2-7	NA	TGTGCCAGCAGCGTCGACAGGGGCCCCTACGAGCAGTACTTC	CASSVDRGPYEQYF
TRBV9	TRBD1	TRBJ1-4	once	TGTGCCAGCAGCGTAGACATTGGGGACAGTTTCGAAAAACTGTTTTTT	CASSVDIGDSFEKLFF
TRBV7-7	TRBD1	TRBJ2-7	NA	TGTGCCAGCAGCCCTCTTGACAGGGGGTTTCACGAGCAGTACTTC	CASSPLDRGFHEQYF
TRBV5-1	TRBD2	TRBJ2-3	NA	TGCGCCAGCAGCCCAGGGACTAGCGGGGATACGCAGTATTTT	CASSPGTSGDTQYF
TRBV19	NA	TRBJ2-2	NA	TGTGCCAGTAGTATTTCGAAGAACACCGGGGAGCTGTTTTTT	CASSISKNTGELFF
TRBV5-1	NA	TRBJ2-7	few	TGCGCCAGCAGGCCTCCGTCTTCCTACGAGCAGTACTTC	CASRPPSSYEQYF
TRBV29-1	TRBD1	TRBJ2-1	NA	TGCAGCGTGAGGGACAGGGGCACCTACAATGAGCAGTTCTTC	CSVRDRGTYNEQFF
TRBV6-5	NA	TRBJ2-5	NA	TGTGCCAGCAGTTACAGGGTCCAAGAGACCCAGTACTTC	CASSYRVQETQYF
TRBV30	NA	TRBJ2-1	NA	TGTGCCTGGAGTGGCGGCAGGGAAGGGTACAATGAGCAGTTCTTC	CAWSGGREGYNEQFF
TRBV7-2	NA	TRBJ1-2	NA	TGTGCCAGCAGCCCCATGGATGGCTACACCTTC	CASSPMDGYTF
TRBV7-2	NA	TRBJ2-5	NA	TGTGCCAGCAGCTTAAGTTCTGGAGGGTCGGGGGAGACCCAGTACTTC	CASSLSSGGSGETQYF
TRBV10-2	NA	TRBJ1-5	NA	TGCGCCAGCAGTGATCAGGGGCTGAGCAATCAGCCCCAGCATTTT	CASSDQGLSNQPQHF
TRBV5-6	TRBD2	TRBJ2-5	NA	TGTGCCAGCAGCTTAACCCTAGCGGGAACCCAGTACTTC	CASSLTLAGTQYF
TRBV25-1	NA	TRBJ2-1	NA	TGTGCCAGCAGTAGGTACAATGAGCAGTTCTTC	CASSRYNEQFF
TRBV7-2	NA	TRBJ1-6	few	TGTGCCAGCAGCTTAGCCAGGGGAATGGGTTCACCCCTCCACTTT	CASSLARGMGSPLHF
TRBV4-2	TRBD1	TRBJ1-2	NA	TGTGCCAGCAGCCAAGATCTCGGGACAGGGGGTTCTGGCTACACCTTC	CASSQDLGTGGSGYTF
TRBV10-3	TRBD2	TRBJ2-1	NA	TGTGCCATCGGGGCGGGAGAAAAGGATGAGCAGTTCTTC	CAIGAGEKDEQFF
TRBV6-5	TRBD1	TRBJ1-1	few	TGTGCCAGCAGTTACGGGGCAGGGGGAAACACTGAAGCTTTCTTT	CASSYGAGGNTEAFF
TRBV14	TRBD1	TRBJ1-4	NA	TGTGCCAGCAGCCGAGACAGGGGCGGCGAAAAACTGTTTTTT	CASSRDRGGEKLFF
TRBV10-3	NA	TRBJ2-7	NA	TGTGCCATCAGCCCCCGGGACACCTCCTACGAGCAGTACTTC	CAISPRDTSYEQYF
TRBV11-2	NA	TRBJ2-3	few	TGTGCCAGCAGCTTAGGCAGGTCCACAGATACGCAGTATTTT	CASSLGRSTDTQYF
TRBV6-5	NA	TRBJ1-6	few	TGTGCCAGCGGAAGGGGGAATTCACCCCTCCACTTT	CASGRGNSPLHF
TRBV6-5	TRBD2	TRBJ2-5	few	TGTGCCGCTCTTGGCAGCGGGGGGGGGACCCAGTACTTC	CAALGSGGGTQYF
TRBV7-2	NA	TRBJ2-5	NA	TGTGCCAGCAGCCCAACCGGGGGGCTTCAGGAGACCCAGTACTTC	CASSPTGGLQETQYF
TRBV29-1	TRBD1	TRBJ1-1	NA	TGCAGCGTTGATTTGACAGGGGACAACACTGAAGCTTTCTTT	CSVDLTGDNTEAFF
TRBV7-8	TRBD2	TRBJ2-2	NA	TGTGCCAGCAGCTATGGGACTAGCGGGGGCTACACCGGGGAGCTGTTTTTT	CASSYGTSGGYTGELFF
TRBV25-1	NA	TRBJ2-3	NA	TGTGCCAGCAGGGACGGAACAGGGACGCAGTATTTT	CASRDGTGTQYF
TRBV15	NA	TRBJ2-5	NA	TGTGCCACCAGCAGAGATGCGAGTCAGAAGACCCAGTACTTC	CATSRDASQKTQYF
TRBV28	TRBD1	TRBJ2-3	once	TGTGCCAGCAGTTTATATCAGGGACAGGAAATAGATACGCAGTATTTT	CASSLYQGQEIDTQYF
TRBV6-1	NA	TRBJ1-2	once	TGTGCCAGCAGTTTCGACGTGGGGAACTATGGCTACACCTTC	CASSFDVGNYGYTF
TRBV4-1	NA	TRBJ1-1	NA	TGCGCCAGCAGCCAAGAGTCCGACGGGCAAAACACTGAAGCTTTCTTT	CASSQESDGQNTEAFF
TRBV5-1	TRBD1	TRBJ2-7	NA	TGCGCCAGCAGCCCGTCCCGGGACAGATTCTCCTACGAGCAGTACTTC	CASSPSRDRFSYEQYF
TRBV20-1	NA	TRBJ2-1	NA	TGCAGTGAGAGCTCCTACAATGAGCAGTTCTTC	CSESSYNEQFF
TRBV7-2	TRBD2	TRBJ2-7	NA	TGTGCCAGCAGCCTGACTAGCGGGGTCTACGAGCAGTACTTC	CASSLTSGVYEQYF
TRBV19	NA	TRBJ1-2	NA	TGTGCCAGTAGTCCCGACAGGAATGAAGTCTACTATGGCTACACCTTC	CASSPDRNEVYYGYTF
TRBV7-2	NA	TRBJ1-2	NA	TGTGCCAGTAGGGCCACTGGCTATGGCTACACCTTC	CASRATGYGYTF
TRBV19	NA	TRBJ1-1	few	TGTGCCAGTAGTAATAGGGCAGGGTTCTTTGAAGCTTTCTTT	CASSNRAGFFEAFF
TRBV29-1	NA	TRBJ2-6	NA	TGCAGCGGACAGAGCTCTGGGGCCAACGTCCTGACTTTC	CSGQSSGANVLTF
TRBV7-2	NA	TRBJ1-6	NA	TGTGCCAGCAGGTTAGGGGGTGATAATTCACCCCTCCACTTT	CASRLGGDNSPLHF
TRBV29-1	NA	TRBJ2-3	NA	TGCAGCGTTGGAGAGGGCCCTCCAGATACGCAGTATTTT	CSVGEGPPDTQYF
TRBV7-9	NA	TRBJ2-7	NA	TGTGCCAGCAGCTCAGCGGTGTCCTACGAGCAGTACTTC	CASSSAVSYEQYF
TRBV5-3	NA	TRBJ2-7	NA	TGTGCCAGAAGCCCGCTGGACAAAACCTACGAGCAGTACTTC	CARSPLDKTYEQYF
TRBV2	NA	TRBJ2-6	NA	TGTGCCAGCAAAAGCTCTGGGGCCAACGTCCTGACTTTC	CASKSSGANVLTF